This T cell receptor beta chain was recorded in a study of blood T cell repertoires in COVID-19. Study summary: Specimens from acute and convalescent COVID-19 originated in the United States, Italy and Spain. The analysed material was cDNA or gDNA that came from T cells, B-cell-depleted T cells, or PBMCs.

Per the original data handling: Amplification with reference gene primers provided the estimates of nucleated cell counts. Here immunoSEQ multiplex PCR was the method, and the copy in TCRdb shows in-frame clones only, minus some. That table gives V, J and clone size, and the DNA gave D and trimming. The sample has about 240,000 clones, roughly four fifths seen once. Per the germline V gene, CDR1 is SGDLS and CDR2 is YYNGEE. There are 12 residues in the CDR3. The germline V and J ends were trimmed by 5 bases and 8 bases, with 13 bases remaining between them. The clonotype was recovered from an older woman with acute or convalescent COVID-19. The sequenced material came from peripheral blood. The chain combines TRBV9 with TRBJ1-2, with D unresolved. As DNA, the CDR3 is TGTGCCAGCAGGCCCGGGATCGGGGGCTACACCTTC. It specifies CASRPGIGGYTF.